A single sample gave rise to the 9 T cell receptor beta chains below, sequenced in a study of blood T cell repertoires in COVID-19. Method: immunoSEQ multiplex PCR; TCRdb's copy keeps in-frame clones and lacks some. The sample has around 300,000 clones; roughly 90% are singletons. The sequenced sample consisted of PBMCs or T cells enriched from blood (not recorded which). The receptors derive from a woman aged 25 to 45 who had recovered from COVID-19.

This rearrangement joins TRBV7-2 to TRBJ2-7, with D maybe TRBD1 (6 bases). The CDR3 loop spans 15 amino acids. Between the trimmed V and J ends, which lost 5 bases and 2 bases, there was a span of 16 bases. Germline-derived CDR1 and CDR2 are SGHTA and FQGNSA. CDR3 in DNA: TGTGCCAGCAGCCCAACACAGGGTTGGACCTACGAGCAGTACTTC. Amino acid sequence: CASSPTQGWTYEQYF.

The chain links TRBV7-2 to TRBJ1-2; D call uncertain. CDR1 is SGHTA and CDR2 is FQGNSA in the germline V gene. V was pared by 6 bases and J by 5 bases, with 16 bases between. The CDR3 spans 14 residues. DNA of the CDR3: TGTGCCAGCAGTAACCGCGCTACCCGTTATGGCTACACCTTC. Amino acids: CASSNRATRYGYTF. The full variable domain, completed using reference TRBV7-2 and TRBJ1-2, is GAGVSQSPSNKVTEKGKDVELRCDPISGHTALYWYRQSLGQGLEFLIYFQGNSAPDKSGLPSDRFSAERTGGSVSTLTIQRTQQEDSAVYLCASSNRATRYGYTFGSGTRLTVV.

This clone has only one observation. Written as DNA, the CDR3 is TGTGCCAGCAGCCGACAAAGGACAGGCGATTCACCCCTCCACTTT. Protein sequence: CASSRQRTGDSPLHF. The chain recombines TRBV6-5 with TRBJ1-6; 7 bases match TRBD1. The germline CDR1 and CDR2 sequences are MNHEY and SVGAGI. With 6 bases clipped from V and 8 bases from J, the junction kept 10 bases outside the gene matches. This CDR3 has 15 residues.

This chain joins TRBV30 and TRBJ2-7; TRBD2 aligns across 10 bases. CDR1 and CDR2 from the germline V gene are GTSNPN and SVGIG (reference sequence). V lost 5 bases to trimming and J lost 4 bases; unmatched junction nucleotides: 5. The CDR3 spans 13 residues. CDR3 bases: TGTGCCTGGTCACTAGCGGGGCTATACGAGCAGTACTTC. Translation gives CAWSLAGLYEQYF.

The chain uses TRBV3-1 (or the pseudogene TRBV3-2) and TRBJ1-3; D is unresolved. Trimming cost V 3 bases and J 0 bases, with 3 bases left between them. This CDR3 has 13 amino acids. Germline-derived CDR1 and CDR2 are LGHDT and YNNKEL (reference sequence). The CDR3 is CASSHNSGNTIYF. The CDR3 DNA is TGTGCCAGCAGCCATAACTCTGGAAACACCATATATTTT.

The genes are TRBV7-9 and TRBJ2-1, with D perhaps TRBD2 (7 bases). From germline, CDR1 is SEHNR and CDR2 FQNEAQ (reference sequence). Trimming took 2 bases from V and 6 from J, leaving 17 bases between them. The CDR3 runs to 16 residues. The CDR3 nucleotides are TGTGCCAGCAGCTTATCTCAGCGGGGACAAGCCAATGAGCAGTTCTTC. This translates into CASSLSQRGQANEQFF. Full variable domain (outside the CDR3, taken from reference TRBV7-9 and TRBJ2-1): DTGVSQNPRHKITKRGQNVTFRCDPISEHNRLYWYRQTLGQGPEFLTYFQNEAQLEKSRLLSDRFSAERPKGSFSTLEIQRTEQGDSAMYLCASSLSQRGQANEQFFGPGTRLTVL.

The rearrangement joins TRBV7-3 to TRBJ1-2; TRBD1 agrees at 9 bases. Looked up from germline, CDR1 is SGHTA and CDR2 is FQGTGA. V dropped 2 bases and J dropped 3; count of bases not matched to a gene: 10. CDR3 size: 17 residues. This CDR3 is CASSLGPGTGNDYGYTF. The CDR3 DNA reads as TGTGCCAGCAGCTTAGGGCCCGGGACAGGGAACGACTATGGCTACACCTTC.

This sequence joins TRBV18 and TRBJ1-5, with D possibly being TRBD1 (5 bases). Germline V gene sequence: CDR1 KGHSH, CDR2 LQKENI. Trimming pared 0 bases from V and 5 bases from J, leaving 8 bases between. This CDR3 contains 14 residues. Written as DNA, the CDR3 is TGTGCCAGCTCACCACCGGAAGGGGATCAGCCCCAGCATTTT. It is translated as CASSPPEGDQPQHF.

The rearrangement joins TRBV6-5 to TRBJ1-2; the D gene is possibly TRBD1 (6 bases). CDR1 is MNHEY, CDR2 SVGAGI, per germline. The CDR3 runs to 15 residues. V lost 2 bases to trimming and J lost 2 bases, with 12 bases between them. The CDR3, as DNA: TGTGCCAGCAGTTACCTCGAGGGGGTCAACTATGGCTACACCTTC. Translated, it gives CASSYLEGVNYGYTF.